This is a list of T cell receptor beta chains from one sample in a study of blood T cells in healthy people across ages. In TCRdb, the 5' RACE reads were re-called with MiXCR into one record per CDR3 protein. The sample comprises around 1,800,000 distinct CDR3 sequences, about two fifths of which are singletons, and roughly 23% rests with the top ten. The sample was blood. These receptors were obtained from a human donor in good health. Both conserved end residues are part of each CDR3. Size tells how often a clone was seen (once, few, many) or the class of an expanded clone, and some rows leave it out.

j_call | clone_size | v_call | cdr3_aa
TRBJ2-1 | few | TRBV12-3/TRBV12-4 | CANSKVASPPYNEQFF
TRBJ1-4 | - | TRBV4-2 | CAGSQDWQGPNEKLFF
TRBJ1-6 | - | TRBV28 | CASSLGRSFSPLHF
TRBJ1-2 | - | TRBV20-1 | CSAVWGDYGYTF
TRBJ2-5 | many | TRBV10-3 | CAISDGPEETQYF
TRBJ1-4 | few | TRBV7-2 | CASSLVSAGEDEKLFF
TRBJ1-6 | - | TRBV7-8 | CASSFLQASSSYNSPLHF
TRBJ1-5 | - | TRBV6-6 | CASRQVHRGKETQHF
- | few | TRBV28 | CASSGTGLNDEQYF
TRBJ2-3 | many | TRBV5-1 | CASSLGGATDTQYF
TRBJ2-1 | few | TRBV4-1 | CASSQDPGTSNEQFF
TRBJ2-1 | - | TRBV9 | CASSVGILGGQNEQFF
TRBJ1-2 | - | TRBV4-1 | CANSQQGATPYGYTF
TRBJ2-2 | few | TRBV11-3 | CASSLDFHASNQGELFF
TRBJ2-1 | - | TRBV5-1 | CASSFSTGFSYNEQFF
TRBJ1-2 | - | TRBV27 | CASSLLWGEDGYTF
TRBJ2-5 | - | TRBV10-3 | CAISESNSLETQYF
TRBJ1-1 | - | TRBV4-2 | CASSQDWSTGTNTEAFF
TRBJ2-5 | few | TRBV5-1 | CASSLTLPEETQYF
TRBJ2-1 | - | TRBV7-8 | CASSYLLSLRDEQFF
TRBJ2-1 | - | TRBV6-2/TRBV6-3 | CASSTTSGVSYNEQFF
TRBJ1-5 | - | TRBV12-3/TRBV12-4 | CASSLDIRRDQPQHF
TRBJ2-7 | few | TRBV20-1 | CSASLGVTAYEQYF
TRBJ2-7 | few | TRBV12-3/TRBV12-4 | CASSTGTRPYEQYF
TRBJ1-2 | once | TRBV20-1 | CSASFTGEGYTF
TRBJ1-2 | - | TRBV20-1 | CSARVRLGYTF
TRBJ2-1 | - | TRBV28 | CASSLASRTRDGVQFF
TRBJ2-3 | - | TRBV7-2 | CASSTTGTDTDTQYF
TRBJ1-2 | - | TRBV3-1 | CASSQDTQFRDGYTF
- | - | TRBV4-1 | CASSQDNIIYEQYF
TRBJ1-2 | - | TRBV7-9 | CASSLYINYGYTF
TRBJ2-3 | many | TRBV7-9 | CASSLGTSGGTDTQYF
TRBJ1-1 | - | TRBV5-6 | CANSTLRDTEAFF
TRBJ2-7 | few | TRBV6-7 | CASRGSGAVEQYF
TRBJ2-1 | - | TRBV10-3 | CAISPRDSLYNEQFF
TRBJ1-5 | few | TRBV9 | CASSVGPWQPQHF
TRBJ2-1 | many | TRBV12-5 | CASGISSGGPYNEQFF
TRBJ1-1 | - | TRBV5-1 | CASSTTGGGGMNTEAFF
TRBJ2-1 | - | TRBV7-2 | CASSFQTSGYNEQFF
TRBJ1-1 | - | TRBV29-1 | CSVRGNAEAFF
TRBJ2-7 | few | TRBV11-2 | CASSLPTSGVYEQYF
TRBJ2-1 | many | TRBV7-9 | CASTGFDSYNEQFF
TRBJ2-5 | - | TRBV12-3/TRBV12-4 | CASSFSPGSGKETQYF
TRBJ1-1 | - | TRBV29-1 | CSVEYGFQTEAFF
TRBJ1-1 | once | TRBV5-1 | CASNWGGQSNTEAFF
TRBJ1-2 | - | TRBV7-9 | CASSPHDLRGKNYGYTF
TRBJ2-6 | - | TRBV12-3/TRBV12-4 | CASRSGSGANVLTF
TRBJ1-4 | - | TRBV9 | CASSPSGGLNEKLFF
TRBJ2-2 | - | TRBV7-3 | CASSPAGSTGELFF
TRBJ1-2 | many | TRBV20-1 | CSARPDRGYGYTF